Listed below are T cell receptor beta chains from one sample, sequenced in a study of immune evolution from preneoplasia to lung adenocarcinoma. Some clones are missing from TCRdb's copy, which holds only in-frame ones; the method was immunoSEQ multiplex PCR. The table shows 4,500 or so clones, with approximately 73% occurring only once. The sample was FFPE invasive lung adenocarcinoma tissue. The receptors originated from a person aged 65 to 85 with invasive lung adenocarcinoma. Some clones in this sample may be carry-over from other donors' samples. CDR3s include the opening cysteine and the closing phenylalanine or tryptophan. D genes are given only for firm matches. Only part of the rows carry a size: once, few, many, or a class if the clone is expanded.

CDR3 | DNA | size | D | J | V
CASSGTGTYGYTF | TGTGCCAGCAGTGGAACAGGAACGTATGGCTACACCTTC | . | . | TRBJ1-2 | TRBV6-5
CSVVGREGGTDTQYF | TGCAGCGTTGTAGGGCGGGAGGGAGGCACAGATACGCAGTATTTT | . | TRBD2 | TRBJ2-3 | TRBV29-1
CASGLGPREETQYF | TGTGCTAGTGGTTTGGGTCCGCGGGAGGAGACCCAGTACTTC | once | TRBD2 | TRBJ2-5 | TRBV12-5
CASSPSGVETDTQYF | TGTGCCAGCAGCCCTAGCGGGGTAGAAACAGATACGCAGTATTTT | few | TRBD2 | TRBJ2-3 | TRBV7-9
CASSHRQASYEQYF | TGTGCCAGCAGTCACCGACAGGCGAGCTACGAGCAGTACTTC | . | . | TRBJ2-7 | TRBV2
CASSLGQLNEQFF | TGCGCCAGCAGCTTGGGACAGCTTAATGAGCAGTTCTTC | . | . | TRBJ2-1 | TRBV5-1
CASSLTTHQETQYF | TGCGCCAGCAGCCTTACTACCCACCAAGAGACCCAGTACTTC | . | . | TRBJ2-5 | TRBV4-1
CASSLGLQDAYEQYF | TGCGCCAGCAGCTTGGGACTACAGGATGCCTACGAGCAGTACTTC | . | . | TRBJ2-7 | TRBV5-1
CASSRPGGAGEQYF | TGTGCCAGCAGTCGTCCGGGGGGGGCCGGCGAGCAGTACTTC | . | TRBD2 | TRBJ2-7 | TRBV2
CASSQGTGSSDTEAFF | TGCGCCAGCAGCCAGGGGACAGGGAGTAGTGACACTGAAGCTTTCTTT | . | TRBD1 | TRBJ1-1 | TRBV4-3
CASSATGGYPRETQYF | TGTGCCAGCAGTGCCACAGGGGGCTACCCCCGCGAGACCCAGTACTTC | . | TRBD1 | TRBJ2-5 | TRBV6-1
CATSRGGRVADTQYF | TGTGCCACCAGCAGAGGTGGCAGGGTGGCAGATACGCAGTATTTT | . | . | TRBJ2-3 | TRBV15
CASSEIDRMNTEAFF | TGTGCCAGCAGCGAAATCGACAGGATGAACACTGAAGCTTTCTTT | . | . | TRBJ1-1 | TRBV5-4
CASSPPSTLGTGELFF | TGTGCCAGCTCACCACCGTCTACCTTGGGCACCGGGGAGCTGTTTTTT | . | . | TRBJ2-2 | TRBV18
CASSLELGQGISGANVLTF | TGTGCCAGCAGCTTAGAGCTCGGCCAGGGGATTTCTGGGGCCAACGTCCTGACTTTC | . | . | TRBJ2-6 | TRBV7-9
CSARTADEQFF | TGCAGTGCAAGAACGGCCGATGAGCAGTTCTTC | . | . | TRBJ2-1 | TRBV20-1
CASSPDRGRTEAFF | TGTGCCAGCAGCCCGGACAGGGGCCGGACTGAAGCTTTCTTT | . | TRBD1 | TRBJ1-1 | TRBV7-3
CASSGVAGAYEQYF | TGTGCCAGCAGCGGGGTAGCGGGAGCCTACGAGCAGTACTTC | . | TRBD2 | TRBJ2-7 | TRBV5-4
CASSVHVNYEQYF | TGTGCCAGCAGCGTTCACGTCAACTACGAGCAGTACTTC | . | . | TRBJ2-7 | TRBV9
CSVGQGGDTQYF | TGCAGCGTTGGACAGGGAGGAGATACGCAGTATTTT | . | . | TRBJ2-3 | TRBV29-1
CASSLLGLAGTGELFF | TGTGCCAGCAGCTTATTAGGACTAGCGGGAACCGGGGAGCTGTTTTTT | . | TRBD2 | TRBJ2-2 | TRBV11-2
CASSGRGGGTGELFF | TGTGCCAGCAGCGGACGAGGCGGGGGCACCGGGGAGCTGTTTTTT | . | TRBD2 | TRBJ2-2 | TRBV7-9
CASSPGGGRTYEQYF | TGTGCCAGCAGCCCGGGGGGCGGTAGGACCTACGAGCAGTACTTC | . | . | TRBJ2-7 | TRBV4-2